These T cell receptor beta chains were read from a single sample in a study of shared clonotypes between healthy human individuals. Only in-frame clones appear in the TCRdb table, and some are missing; sequencing was by immunoSEQ multiplex PCR. The sample carries millions of clones, around nine tenths recorded once. The sample comprised naive CD4+ T cells sorted from blood. These receptors came from a man between 18 and 35 years old in good health. The conserved cysteine and the conserved F or W are not part of the CDR3 here. D genes are given only for firm matches.

v_call d_call cdr3_aa
TRBV5-6 TRBD1 ASSRDRVGTQY
TRBV5-1 TRBD2 ASTPTGLAGGGETQY
TRBV11-2 TRBD1 ASSPCSQGANWDTEAF
TRBV9 TRBD2 ASSVYPPGLAGGGNEQF
TRBV11-2 - ASSWGPTQETQY
TRBV2 TRBD1 ASRWTGNTGELF
TRBV5-1 - ASSLEPSYTGELF
TRBV30 - AWSATRGAGNQPQH
TRBV9 - ASSVAQGWDEQF
TRBV20-1 - SAWSGETQY
TRBV7-3 - ASSLTGRSPLH
TRBV7-2 TRBD1 ASSFDRGGEKLF
TRBV2 - ASTLTDSYEQY
TRBV11-2 TRBD1 ASSLDRLGETQY
TRBV5-1 - ASSPGTSRYGYT
TRBV6-5 TRBD1 ASRNGQGVYEQY
TRBV6-6 TRBD1 ASSKVQGARVPQH
TRBV2 TRBD2 ASRGLARSTGELF
TRBV5-5 TRBD1 ASRMGQVNTEAF
TRBV30 TRBD1 AHGQGPEAF
TRBV30 - AWSLPFLRGNGYT
TRBV18 - ASSTNYEQY
TRBV6-1 TRBD1 ASSDKDRGLTDT
TRBV19 - ASSAFLTWGGEKLF
TRBV6-6 TRBD2 ASSAGTSGSYEQY
TRBV19 TRBD1 ASSSSWGQGALSLGTEAF
TRBV6-5 - ASSQGTNYGYT
TRBV2 - ASSLNSGLAGEEQF
TRBV9 - ASSGRGNYEQY
TRBV10-3 - AISELGGDTEAF
TRBV10-3 - AISERVMGGNTEAF
TRBV5-1 TRBD1 ASSLASSTGPGNTIY
TRBV5-1 - ASSLVDSTYEQY
TRBV2 TRBD1 ASHLDRGREQY
TRBV4-2 - ASRVGAEQF
TRBV5-1 - ASSPGPPYEQY
TRBV5-4 - ASSVTGELF
TRBV27 - ASSLFGESPLH
TRBV6-5 - ASIGPSPNTEAF
TRBV9 TRBD2 ASSFGSLAVSTDTQY
TRBV28 TRBD1 ASSLSPGQGGYEQY
TRBV19 TRBD1 ASSTVTGNQPQH
TRBV18 TRBD1 ASSLSGQGASYEQY
TRBV7-8 TRBD2 ASSQLAGYTDTQY
TRBV6-5 - ASRSQGRGNEKLF
TRBV28 - ASSSPGTGYSPLH
TRBV5-1 TRBD1 ASSPKTGGEITHYYEQY
TRBV2 - ASSSRGTGELF
TRBV19 - ASSPGNFNQPQH
TRBV9 TRBD2 ASSSQPTSGGAWYNEQF
TRBV15 TRBD1 ATSRPTGGLDYGYT
TRBV30 - AWILQGGAETQY